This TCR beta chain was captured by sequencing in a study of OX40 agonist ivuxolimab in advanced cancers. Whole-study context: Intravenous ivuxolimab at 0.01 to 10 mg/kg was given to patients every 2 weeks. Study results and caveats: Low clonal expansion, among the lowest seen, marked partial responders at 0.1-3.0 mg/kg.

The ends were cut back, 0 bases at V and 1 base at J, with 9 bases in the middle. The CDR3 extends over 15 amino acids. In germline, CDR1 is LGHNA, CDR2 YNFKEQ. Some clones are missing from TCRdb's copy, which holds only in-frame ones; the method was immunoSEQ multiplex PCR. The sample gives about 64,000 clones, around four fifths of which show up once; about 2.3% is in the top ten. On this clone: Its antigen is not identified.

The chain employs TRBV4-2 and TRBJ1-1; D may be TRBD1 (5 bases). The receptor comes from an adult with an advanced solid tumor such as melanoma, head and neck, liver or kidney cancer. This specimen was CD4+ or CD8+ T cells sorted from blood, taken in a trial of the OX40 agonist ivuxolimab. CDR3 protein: CASSQDGGQNTEAFF. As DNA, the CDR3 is TGTGCCAGCAGCCAAGATGGGGGTCAGAACACTGAAGCTTTCTTT.